The 4 T cell receptor beta chains presented below share a single source sample, sequenced in a study of early T cells in non-severe SARS-CoV-2 infection (dated by TCRdb to 2020 to 2022). The library came from 5' RACE. The sequencer listed for this sample is NextSeq 500. Clones were called with MiXCR by TCRdb after fastp trimmed the public reads at Q25, and only in-frame beta chains were retained. Rows with one shared CDR3 protein collapse into an entry with the most common genes and DNA. This sample holds about 28,000 distinct CDR3 sequences; 5% to 6.5% were observed only once. Of the sample, 0.92% falls within the top ten clones. The source material was whole blood. Receptors were obtained from an adult who was a healthcare worker with PCR-confirmed SARS-CoV-2 infection or an uninfected control (not recorded which).

By sample fraction, this clonotype is medium-sized. The rearrangement uses TRBV5-1 and TRBJ2-1; TRBD2 matches 9 bases. Trimming at V came to 4 bases and at J to 3 bases, leaving 8 bases not matched to a gene. Germline assignment: CDR1 SGHRS and CDR2 YFSETQ. The CDR3 runs to 16 residues. This CDR3 reads CASSAGPSGNYNEQFF. The DNA for the CDR3 is TGCGCCAGCAGCGCCGGACCTAGCGGGAACTACAATGAGCAGTTCTTC.

In this sample, this clonotype turned up many times. The chain is built from TRBV12-3 or TRBV12-4 and TRBJ1-1; D is uncertain. The CDR3 is 11 amino acids. Trimming pared 1 base from V and 7 bases from J, leaving 4 bases between. In nucleotides, the CDR3 is TGTGCCAGCAGTTTAGGCCTTGAAGCTTTCTTT. Translating it yields CASSLGLEAFF.

Judged by abundance, this clonotype is medium-sized. The chain carries TRBV7-2 and TRBJ1-2; tentative D call: TRBD1 (6 bases). The V and J ends lost 5 bases and 5 bases respectively, with 15 bases between them. Germline loops: CDR1 SGHTA, CDR2 FQGNSA. This CDR3 has 14 amino acids. The CDR3: CASSMGGGVYGYTF. The CDR3, as DNA: TGTGCCAGCAGCATGGGAGGGGGAGTATATGGCTACACCTTC.

The table lists this clonotype with a few counts. The V call is TRBV20-1, the J call TRBJ1-5; 10 nucleotides match TRBD1. The germline gives CDR1 DFQATT, CDR2 SNEGSKA (reference sequence). J was trimmed by 5 bases and V by 1 base; bases with no gene match: 8. CDR3 size: 16 residues. The CDR3 here is CSARVKPGTGDQPQHF. CDR3 DNA sequence: TGCAGTGCTAGAGTAAAACCTGGGACAGGGGATCAGCCCCAGCATTTT.